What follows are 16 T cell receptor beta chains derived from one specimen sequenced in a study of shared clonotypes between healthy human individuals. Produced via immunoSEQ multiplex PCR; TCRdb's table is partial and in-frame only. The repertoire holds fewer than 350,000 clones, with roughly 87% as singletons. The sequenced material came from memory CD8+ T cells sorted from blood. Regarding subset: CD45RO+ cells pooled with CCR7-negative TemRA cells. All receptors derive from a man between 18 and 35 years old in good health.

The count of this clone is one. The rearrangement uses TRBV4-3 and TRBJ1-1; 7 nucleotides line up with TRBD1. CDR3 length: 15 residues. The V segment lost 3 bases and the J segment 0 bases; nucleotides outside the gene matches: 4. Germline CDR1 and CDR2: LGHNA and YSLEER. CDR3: CASSQGDSMNTEAFF. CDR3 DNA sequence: TGCGCCAGCAGCCAGGGGGACAGCATGAACACTGAAGCTTTCTTT.

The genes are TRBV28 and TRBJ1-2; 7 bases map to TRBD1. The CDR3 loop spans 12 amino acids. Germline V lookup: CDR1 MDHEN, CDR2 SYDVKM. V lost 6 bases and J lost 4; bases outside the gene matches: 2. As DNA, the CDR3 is TGTGCCAGCAGGAGGGACAGCTATGGCTACACCTTC. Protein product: CASRRDSYGYTF.

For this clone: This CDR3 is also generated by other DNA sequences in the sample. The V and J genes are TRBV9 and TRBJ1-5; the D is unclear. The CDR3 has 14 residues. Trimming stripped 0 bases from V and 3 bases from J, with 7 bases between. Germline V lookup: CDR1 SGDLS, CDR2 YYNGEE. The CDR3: CASSVGDVNQPQHF. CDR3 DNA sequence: TGTGCCAGCAGCGTAGGGGATGTCAATCAGCCCCAGCATTTT.

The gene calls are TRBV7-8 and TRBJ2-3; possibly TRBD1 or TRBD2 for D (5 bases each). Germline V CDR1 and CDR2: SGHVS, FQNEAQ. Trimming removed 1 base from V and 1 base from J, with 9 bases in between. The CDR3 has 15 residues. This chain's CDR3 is CASSLVRGGTDTQYF. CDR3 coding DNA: TGTGCCAGCAGCTTAGTTCGGGGCGGCACAGATACGCAGTATTTT.

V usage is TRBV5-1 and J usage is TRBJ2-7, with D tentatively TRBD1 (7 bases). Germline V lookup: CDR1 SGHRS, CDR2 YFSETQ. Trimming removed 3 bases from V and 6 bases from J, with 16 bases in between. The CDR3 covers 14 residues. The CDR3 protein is CASSWTGLRFEQYF. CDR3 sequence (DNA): TGCGCCAGCAGCTGGACAGGACTACGATTCGAGCAGTACTTC.

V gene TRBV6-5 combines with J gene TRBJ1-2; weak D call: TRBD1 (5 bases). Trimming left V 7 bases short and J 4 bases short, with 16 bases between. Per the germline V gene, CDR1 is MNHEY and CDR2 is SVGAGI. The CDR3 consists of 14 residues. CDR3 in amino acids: CASTDLRGFYGYTF. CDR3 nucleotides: TGTGCCAGCACTGACTTGCGGGGGTTCTATGGCTACACCTTC.

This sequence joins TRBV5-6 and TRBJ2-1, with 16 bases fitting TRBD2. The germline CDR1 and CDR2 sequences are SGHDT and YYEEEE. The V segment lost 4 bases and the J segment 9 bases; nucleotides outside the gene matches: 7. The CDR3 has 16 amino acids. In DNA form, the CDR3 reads TGTGCCAGCAGCCCGGGACTAGCGGGAGGGTTTGGTGAGCAGTTCTTC. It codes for CASSPGLAGGFGEQFF.

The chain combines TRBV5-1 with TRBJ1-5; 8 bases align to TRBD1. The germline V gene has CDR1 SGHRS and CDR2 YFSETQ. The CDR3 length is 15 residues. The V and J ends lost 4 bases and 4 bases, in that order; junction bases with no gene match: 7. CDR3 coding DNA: TGCGCCAGCAGCCAGGGGACAGGAGTTAATCAGCCCCAGCATTTT. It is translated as CASSQGTGVNQPQHF.

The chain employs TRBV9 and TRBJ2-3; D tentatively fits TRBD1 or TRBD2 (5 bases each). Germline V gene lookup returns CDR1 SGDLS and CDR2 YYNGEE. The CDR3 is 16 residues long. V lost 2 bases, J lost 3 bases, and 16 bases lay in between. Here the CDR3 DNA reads TGTGCCAGCAGCGTCACAGGTGTCGGGAATACAGATACGCAGTATTTT. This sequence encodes CASSVTGVGNTDTQYF.

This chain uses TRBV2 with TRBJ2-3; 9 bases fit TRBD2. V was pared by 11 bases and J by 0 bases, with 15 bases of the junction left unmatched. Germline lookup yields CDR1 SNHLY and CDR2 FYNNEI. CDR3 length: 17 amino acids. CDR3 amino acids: CAVLRAGGSDSTDTQYF. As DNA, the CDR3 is TGTGCCGTACTTAGAGCGGGGGGATCGGATAGCACAGATACGCAGTATTTT.

The chain's CDR3 is CSVHPTSGTSTDTQYF. In DNA, the CDR3 is TGCAGCGTTCATCCGACTAGCGGGACCTCCACAGATACGCAGTATTTT. The chain links TRBV29-1 to TRBJ2-3, with 11 bases matching TRBD2. The CDR3 is made up of 16 amino acids. J lost 2 bases, V lost 5 bases, and 9 bases had no gene match. Germline values: CDR1 SQVTM, CDR2 ANQGSEA.

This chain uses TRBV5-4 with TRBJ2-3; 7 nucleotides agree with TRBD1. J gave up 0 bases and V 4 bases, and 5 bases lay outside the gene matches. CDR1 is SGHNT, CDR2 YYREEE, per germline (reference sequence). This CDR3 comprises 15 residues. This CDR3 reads CASSPDRFSTDTQYF. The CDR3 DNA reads TGTGCCAGCAGCCCGGACAGGTTCAGCACAGATACGCAGTATTTT.

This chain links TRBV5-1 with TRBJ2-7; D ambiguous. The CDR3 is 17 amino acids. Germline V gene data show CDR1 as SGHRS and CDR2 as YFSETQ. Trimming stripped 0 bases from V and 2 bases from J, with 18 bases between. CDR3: CASSLAAGSVTTYEQYF. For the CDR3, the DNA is TGCGCCAGCAGCTTGGCCGCTGGCAGCGTCACCACCTACGAGCAGTACTTC. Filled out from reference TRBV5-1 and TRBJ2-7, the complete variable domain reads KAGVTQTPRYLIKTRGQQVTLSCSPISGHRSVSWYQQTPGQGLQFLFEYFSETQRNKGNFPGRFSGRQFSNSRSEMNVSTLELGDSALYLCASSLAAGSVTTYEQYFGPGTRLTVT.

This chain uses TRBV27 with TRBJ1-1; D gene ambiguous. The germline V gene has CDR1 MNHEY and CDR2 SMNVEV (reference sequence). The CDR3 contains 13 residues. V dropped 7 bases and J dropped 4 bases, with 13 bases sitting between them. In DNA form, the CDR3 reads TGTGCCAGCACCTTTGCAGGTGGCACTGAAGCTTTCTTT. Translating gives CASTFAGGTEAFF.

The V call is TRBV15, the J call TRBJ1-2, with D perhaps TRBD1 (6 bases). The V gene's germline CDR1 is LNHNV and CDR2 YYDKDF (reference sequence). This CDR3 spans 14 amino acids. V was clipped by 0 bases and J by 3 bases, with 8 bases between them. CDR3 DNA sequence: TGTGCCACCAGCAGAGATGAGGGGGACTATGGCTACACCTTC. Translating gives CATSRDEGDYGYTF. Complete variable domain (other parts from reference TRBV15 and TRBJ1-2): DAMVIQNPRYQVTQFGKPVTLSCSQTLNHNVMYWYQQKSSQAPKLLFHYYDKDFNNEADTPDNFQSRRPNTSFCFLDIRSPGLGDTAMYLCATSRDEGDYGYTFGSGTRLTVV.

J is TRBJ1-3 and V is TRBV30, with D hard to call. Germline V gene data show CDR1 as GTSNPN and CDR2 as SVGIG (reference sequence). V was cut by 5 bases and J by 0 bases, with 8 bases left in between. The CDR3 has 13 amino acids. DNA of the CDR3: TGTGCCTGGGGAACATACTCTGGAAACACCATATATTTT. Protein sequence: CAWGTYSGNTIYF. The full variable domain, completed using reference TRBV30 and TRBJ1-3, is SQTIHQWPATLVQPVGSPLSLECTVEGTSNPNLYWYRQAAGRGLQLLFYSVGIGQISSEVPQNLSASRPQDRQFILSSKKLLLSDSGFYLCAWGTYSGNTIYFGEGSWLTVV.